These 9 T cell receptor beta chains originate from one sample sequenced in a study of T cell repertoires in cytomegalovirus infection. TCRdb called the reads again in MiXCR, with one record for every CDR3 protein. Altogether about 310,000 distinct CDR3 sequences are present, 17% being singletons, with the ten largest covering more than 10%. Sample: PBMCs. The receptors come from a human donor in good health (CMV status not recorded). Some clones in this sample may be carry-over from other donors' samples.

The rearrangement links TRBV20-1 to TRBJ1-1, with unresolved D. Germline CDR1 and CDR2: DFQATT and SNEGSKA (reference sequence). Trimming removed 6 bases from V and 1 base from J, with 15 bases in between. This CDR3 is built from 14 residues. The CDR3 sequence: CSAHLGSQNTEAFF. CDR3 nucleotides: TGCAGTGCCCACCTAGGCAGCCAGAACACTGAAGCTTTCTTT.

V usage is TRBV15 and J usage is TRBJ2-7, with TRBD2 matching over 7 bases. Germline CDR1 is LNHNV and CDR2 is YYDKDF (reference sequence). The CDR3 loop spans 13 amino acids. V lost 9 bases and J lost 0; bases outside the gene matches: 5. The CDR3 sequence: CATGRGDSYEQYF. The CDR3 DNA reads TGTGCCACAGGGAGGGGAGACTCCTACGAGCAGTACTTC.

The chain links TRBV6-1 to TRBJ2-4; a possible D gene is TRBD1 (5 bases). CDR1 is MNHNS and CDR2 is SASEGT in the germline V gene. CDR3 length equals 13 residues. The ends were cut back, 5 bases at V and 8 bases at J, with 13 bases in the middle. In nucleotides, the CDR3 is TGTGCCAGCAGTTCAACAGTAGGGGACATTCAGTACTTC. Its protein product is CASSSTVGDIQYF.

This clonotype was observed a few times. The chain recombines TRBV12-3 or TRBV12-4 with TRBJ2-2; D not certain. V lost 3 bases, J lost 2 bases, and 10 bases lay in between. The CDR3 sequence is 15 residues long. Written as DNA, the CDR3 is TGTGCCAGCAGTTTCGCTTCGAGTAACACCGGGGAGCTGTTTTTT. Its translation is CASSFASSNTGELFF.

This chain connects TRBV5-1 to TRBJ2-5, with 9 bases aligning to TRBD1. Germline CDR1 reads SGHRS; CDR2 reads YFSETQ. This CDR3 is 14 amino acids long. Germline trimming cut 4 bases from V and 2 bases from J; bases unmatched to any gene: 3. The DNA of the CDR3 is TGCGCCAGCAGCGCGACAGGGGGACAAGAGACCCAGTACTTC. Translated: CASSATGGQETQYF.

This clonotype was found a few times. The V call is TRBV20-1, the J call TRBJ1-1; no definite D call. The CDR3 length is 11 residues. CDR1 is DFQATT and CDR2 is SNEGSKA in the germline V gene (reference sequence). V was cut by 0 bases and J by 9 bases, with 8 bases left in between. CDR3 sequence: CSARDLPQAFF. CDR3 bases: TGCAGTGCTAGAGATCTACCCCAAGCTTTCTTT.

The chain combines TRBV12-3 or TRBV12-4 with TRBJ2-1; 7 nucleotides align to TRBD1. The CDR3 consists of 13 residues. V gave up 2 bases and J gave up 15 bases; unmatched junction bases: 10. CDR3 in DNA: TGTGCCAGCAGTTTATCCCAAGAGGGGGCGCGGTTCTTC. Its translation is CASSLSQEGARFF.

Only a few counts were recorded for this clonotype. The chain joins TRBV20-1 to TRBJ1-4, with 10 bases fitting TRBD1. V shed 1 base, J shed 1 base, and the junction held 3 bases outside the gene matches. This CDR3 contains 16 residues. Germline values: CDR1 DFQATT, CDR2 SNEGSKA (reference sequence). For the CDR3, the DNA is TGCAGTGCTAGAGTAGGGGACAGGGGAACTAATGAAAAACTGTTTTTT. Protein: CSARVGDRGTNEKLFF.

The chain combines TRBV12-3 or TRBV12-4 with TRBJ1-5; 7 bases agree with TRBD1. The CDR3 is 14 amino acids. After removal of 5 bases from V and 7 bases from J, the junction contained 8 bases not matched to a gene. CDR3 amino acids: CASSHYRGGQPQHF. In nucleotides, the CDR3 is TGTGCCAGCAGTCATTACAGGGGTGGGCAGCCCCAGCATTTT.